This T cell receptor beta chain was identified in a study of control samples from healthy donors and cancer patients. This CDR3 contains 13 residues. Trimming shortened V by 2 bases and J by 0 bases, and 4 bases separated the two germline ends. Germline CDR1 LGHDT, CDR2 YNNKEL (reference sequence). This clone was found once. The data were produced by immunoSEQ multiplex PCR, yet TCRdb's version contains in-frame clones alone and is incomplete. The table has 12,000 to 15,000 clones, approximately 80% seen once. The J gene is TRBJ1-1, the V gene TRBV3-1 (or the pseudogene TRBV3-2), with D uncertain. Sequencing used formalin-fixed, paraffin-embedded tissue. This sequence was found in a female donor with lung cancer. The DNA for the CDR3 is TGTGCCAGCAGCCAACGGGTGAACACTGAAGCTTTCTTT. Amino acid sequence: CASSQRVNTEAFF.